The 3 T cell receptor beta chains in this list originate from one sample, sequenced in a study of blood T cell repertoires in COVID-19. Assay used: immunoSEQ multiplex PCR; TCRdb lists only in-frame clones, some missing. Among some 330,000 clones listed, roughly 91% were seen once. Sample: peripheral blood. Source of these receptors: a woman aged 30 to 39 with COVID-19, enrolled during active disease.

The chain couples TRBV5-4 to TRBJ2-1, with 10 nucleotides matching TRBD2. With V trimmed by 6 bases and J by 0 bases, 6 bases remained unmatched. Germline lookup yields CDR1 SGHNT and CDR2 YYREEE (reference sequence). The CDR3 contains 16 residues. The DNA of the CDR3 is TGTGCCAGCAACCTAGCGGGGGCAAGCTCCTACAATGAGCAGTTCTTC. This encodes CASNLAGASSYNEQFF. The entire variable domain, with the rest obtained from reference TRBV5-4 and TRBJ2-1, is as follows: ETGVTQSPTHLIKTRGQQVTLRCSSQSGHNTVSWYQQALGQGPQFIFQYYREEENGRGNFPPRFSGLQFPNYSSELNVNALELDDSALYLCASNLAGASSYNEQFFGPGTRLTVL.

This clone appeared a few times. The rearrangement uses TRBV2 and TRBJ2-1, with 7 bases identical to TRBD1. Trimming cost V 3 bases and J 5 bases; bases outside gene matches: 13. There are 17 residues in the CDR3. Looked up from germline, CDR1 is SNHLY and CDR2 is FYNNEI. CDR3 bases: TGTGCCAGCAGTGATGTGACAGGGATGATGGTCCACAATGAGCAGTTCTTC. Amino acids: CASSDVTGMMVHNEQFF.

The CDR3 region is CASSLASRTDYGYTF. The DNA of the CDR3 is TGTGCCAGCTCACTAGCAAGCAGGACAGACTATGGCTACACCTTC. The V and J genes are TRBV18 and TRBJ1-2, with D possibly being TRBD1 (6 bases). Germline V gene lookup returns CDR1 KGHSH and CDR2 LQKENI. V gave up 4 bases and J gave up 3 bases, with 15 bases separating them. The CDR3 has 15 residues. The full variable domain, rest sourced from reference TRBV18 and TRBJ1-2, is NAGVMQNPRHLVRRRGQEARLRCSPMKGHSHVYWYRQLPEEGLKFMVYLQKENIIDESGMPKERFSAEFPKEGPSILRIQQVVRGDSAAYFCASSLASRTDYGYTFGSGTRLTVV.